This TCR beta chain was obtained from a study of T cells after yellow fever vaccination. V lost 6 bases to trimming and J lost 7 bases, with 9 bases between them. The CDR3 is 12 amino acids. The V gene's germline CDR1 is KGHSH and CDR2 LQKENI. Points from the study as a whole: Clones that expanded after primary vaccination mostly reappeared after the booster (roughly 96% CD4, 70% to 90% CD8). FACS-sorted repertoires might harbor abundant contaminating clonotypes from the bulk population.

This clonotype has just a few counts. Its antigen remains unidentified. Universal primer sites and UMIs were introduced during 5'RACE template-switching synthesis of TCR cDNA. In TCRdb, the 5' RACE reads were re-called with MiXCR into one record per CDR3 protein. The data hold hundreds of thousands of distinct CDR3 sequences, with 9% to 15% observed a single time. The chain uses TRBV18 and TRBJ1-4, with D possibly being TRBD1 (5 bases). The material was PBMCs, obtained on the day of the yellow fever booster vaccination. The TCR originated in a man younger than 45 who received the YFV17D yellow fever vaccine. Here the CDR3 DNA reads TGTGCCAGCTCGGCAGGGAGTGAAAAACTGTTTTTT. This encodes CASSAGSEKLFF.